This T cell receptor (beta chain) was documented in a study of PD-1 blockade in classical Hodgkin lymphoma. Study results and caveats: Repertoire differences have undefined causes, possibly disease activity or prior therapy. Newly diagnosed patients were reported to exhibit reduced baseline TCR diversity relative to healthy donors.

As to this clone: Its antigen is currently unknown.

The germline V gene has CDR1 MNHEY and CDR2 SVGAGI. The ends lost 6 bases at V and 0 bases at J; junction bases unmatched: 4. CDR3 length: 14 amino acids. Time point reported: newly diagnosed, previously untreated cHL patient sample. Comparison PBMCs came from previously untreated, newly diagnosed classical Hodgkin lymphoma patients. Sequenced by immunoSEQ multiplex PCR; TCRdb stores in-frame clones only, minus some. Among about 30,000 clones, approximately 91% were seen once, and the ten largest hold over 3%. V and J are TRBV6-5 and TRBJ2-7, with 8 nucleotides matching TRBD2. What was sequenced was peripheral blood mononuclear cells (PBMCs). The source of this sequence is a human donor with classical Hodgkin lymphoma. CDR3 protein: CASSPTSGSYEQYF. As DNA, the CDR3 is TGTGCCAGCAGCCCTACTAGCGGCTCCTACGAGCAGTACTTC.